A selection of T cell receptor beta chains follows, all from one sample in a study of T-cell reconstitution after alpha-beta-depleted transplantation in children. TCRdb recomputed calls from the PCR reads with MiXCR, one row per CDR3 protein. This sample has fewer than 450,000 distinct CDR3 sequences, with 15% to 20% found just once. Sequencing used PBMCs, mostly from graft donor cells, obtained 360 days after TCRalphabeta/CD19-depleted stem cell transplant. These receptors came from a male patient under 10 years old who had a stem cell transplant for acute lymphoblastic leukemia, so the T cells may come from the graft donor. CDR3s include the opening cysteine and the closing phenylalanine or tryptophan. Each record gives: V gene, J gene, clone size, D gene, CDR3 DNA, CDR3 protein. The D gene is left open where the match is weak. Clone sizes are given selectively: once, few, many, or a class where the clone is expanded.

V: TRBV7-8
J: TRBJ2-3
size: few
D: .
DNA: TGTGCCAGCAGCTTCCGGCGTGTCGGCACAGATACGCAGTATTTT
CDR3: CASSFRRVGTDTQYF

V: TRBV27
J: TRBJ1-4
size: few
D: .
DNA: TGTGCCAGCAGTCCACGGGGGGGTGGTGAAAAACTGTTTTTT
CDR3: CASSPRGGGEKLFF

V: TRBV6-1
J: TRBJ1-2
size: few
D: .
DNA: TGTGCCAGCAGGGGGCCGGACAGTACTATCTATGGCTACACCTTC
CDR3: CASRGPDSTIYGYTF

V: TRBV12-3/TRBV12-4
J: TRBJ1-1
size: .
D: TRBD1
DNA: TGTGCCAGCAGTTTGGGACAGGGTCGGGGCACTGAAGCTTTCTTT
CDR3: CASSLGQGRGTEAFF

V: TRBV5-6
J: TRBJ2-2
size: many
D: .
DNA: TGTGCCAGCAGCACCGTCGGGGCCGGGGAGCTGTTTTTT
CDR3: CASSTVGAGELFF

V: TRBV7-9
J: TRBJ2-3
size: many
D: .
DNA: TGTGCCAGCAGCTTAGATGATACGCAGTATTTT
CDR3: CASSLDDTQYF

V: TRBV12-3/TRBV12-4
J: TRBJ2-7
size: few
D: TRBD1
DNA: TGTGCCAGCAGTTTAGTGGGGACAGGTTGGGGACACTACGAGCAGTACTTC
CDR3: CASSLVGTGWGHYEQYF

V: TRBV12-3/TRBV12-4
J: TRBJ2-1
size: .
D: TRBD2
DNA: TGTGCCAGCAACTTAAGGACTAGCGCGGCGTTGGACAATGAGCAGTTCTTC
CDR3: CASNLRTSAALDNEQFF

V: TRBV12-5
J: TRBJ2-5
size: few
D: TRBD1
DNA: TGTGCTAGTGGTTTGGCACGGACAGGGGGCTTCCAAGAGACCCAGTACTTC
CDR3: CASGLARTGGFQETQYF

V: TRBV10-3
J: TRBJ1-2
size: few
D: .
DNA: TGTGCCAGCGAGGGGCGGCCTGGCTACACCTTC
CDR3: CASEGRPGYTF

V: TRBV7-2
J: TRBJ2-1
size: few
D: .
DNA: TGTGCCAGCAGCTTACCCCATCTAGCGCCTATACAGTTCTTC
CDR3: CASSLPHLAPIQFF

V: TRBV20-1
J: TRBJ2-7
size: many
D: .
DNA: TGCAGTGCTAACGTCATTAACAGAGACTACGAGCAGTACTTC
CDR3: CSANVINRDYEQYF

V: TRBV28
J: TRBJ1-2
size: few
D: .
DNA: TGTGCCAGCAGTCCATACCCTAAGGGGTGGCCGGAATATGGCTACACCTTC
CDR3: CASSPYPKGWPEYGYTF

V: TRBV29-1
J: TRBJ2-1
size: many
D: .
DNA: TGCAGCGTTGATTCGGGAGTAGTTGAGCAGTTCTTC
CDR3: CSVDSGVVEQFF

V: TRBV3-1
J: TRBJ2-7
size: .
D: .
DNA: TGTGCCAGCAGCCAGTTTCGGAACGACCACGAGCAGTACTTC
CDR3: CASSQFRNDHEQYF

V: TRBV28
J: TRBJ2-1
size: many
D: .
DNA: TGTGCCAGCAGTCCGTCTGGGGGCAATGAGCAGTTCTTC
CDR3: CASSPSGGNEQFF

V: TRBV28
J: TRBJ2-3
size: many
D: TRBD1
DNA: TGTGCCAGCAGGGGACAGGGAGTAACAGATACGCAGTATTTT
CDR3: CASRGQGVTDTQYF

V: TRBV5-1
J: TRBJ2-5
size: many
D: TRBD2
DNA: TGCGCCAGCAGCTTGGGAACTAGCGGGAGTTGGGAGACCCAGTACTTC
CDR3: CASSLGTSGSWETQYF

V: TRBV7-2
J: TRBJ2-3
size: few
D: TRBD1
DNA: TGTGCCAGCAGCCACTCGGGACAGTTCACAGATACGCAGTATTTT
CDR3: CASSHSGQFTDTQYF

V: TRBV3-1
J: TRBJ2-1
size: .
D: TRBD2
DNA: TGTGCCAGCAGCCAAGAAGGCGGTAGCGGGATCAGCAATGAGCAGTTCTTC
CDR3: CASSQEGGSGISNEQFF

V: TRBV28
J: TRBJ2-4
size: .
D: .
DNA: TGTGCCAGCAGTTTCCCACCCTTAGGGGGTGTTGACATTCAGTACTTC
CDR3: CASSFPPLGGVDIQYF

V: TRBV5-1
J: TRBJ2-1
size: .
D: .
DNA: TGCGCCAGCAGCTTTCCATCTCATCCCGGTTTCGTCATCGGGAGCTACAATGAGCAGTTCTTC
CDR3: CASSFPSHPGFVIGSYNEQFF

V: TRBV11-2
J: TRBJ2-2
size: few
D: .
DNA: TGTGCCAGCAGCTTAGGAGCTAGCTATCCAGGGGAGCTGTTTTTT
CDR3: CASSLGASYPGELFF

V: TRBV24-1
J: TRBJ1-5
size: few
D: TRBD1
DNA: TGTGCCACCAGTGACCTCCGGGACAGGGGTCATCAGCCCCAGCATTTT
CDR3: CATSDLRDRGHQPQHF

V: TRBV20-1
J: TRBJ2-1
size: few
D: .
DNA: TGCAGTGCCAAGGGCCTTTACAATGAGCAGTTCTTC
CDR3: CSAKGLYNEQFF

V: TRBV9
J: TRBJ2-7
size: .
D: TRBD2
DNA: TGTGCCAGCAGCGTCAGAGGGACTAGCGGGGACGAGCAGTACTTC
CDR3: CASSVRGTSGDEQYF

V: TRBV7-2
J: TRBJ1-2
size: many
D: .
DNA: TGTGCCAGCAGCCTCCCACAAGGGGAAGGATACACCTTC
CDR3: CASSLPQGEGYTF